A selection of T cell receptor beta chains follows, all from one sample in a study of blood T cell repertoires in COVID-19. The protocol was immunoSEQ multiplex PCR, while the TCRdb copy is restricted to in-frame clones and leaves out a portion. The sample holds under 350,000 clones, 85% to 90% seen once. Specimen: peripheral blood. The receptors were sampled from a woman aged 25 to 39 with COVID-19, enrolled during active disease. CDR3s include the opening cysteine and the closing phenylalanine or tryptophan.

TRBV7-8	TRBJ1-2	CASSLTGGPGYTF
TRBV5-4	TRBJ1-1	CASSYRGRVPAFF
TRBV11-3	TRBJ2-4	CASSLGQRNIQYF
TRBV7-8	TRBJ1-5	CASSFGQGRHQPQHF
TRBV7-9	TRBJ1-1	CASSSPGGTNTEAFF
TRBV9	TRBJ2-2	CASSVGLAGTTGELFF
TRBV19	TRBJ1-5	CASTVGTGGNQPQHF
TRBV9	TRBJ2-3	CASSASRTSVIFHDTQYF
TRBV6-2/TRBV6-3	TRBJ2-1	CASSKASGGASYNEQFF
TRBV30	TRBJ2-6	CAWMGGTGANVLTF
TRBV19	TRBJ1-5	CASSWTEYSNQPQHF
TRBV4-1	TRBJ1-1	CASSSTGGSTEAFF
TRBV2	TRBJ2-5	CASKGTNQETQYF
TRBV7-8	TRBJ1-3	CASSLGTVVSGNTIYF
TRBV30	TRBJ1-5	CAWSTSWDGSQHF
TRBV7-2	TRBJ2-1	CASSLRAGGPHEQFF
TRBV18	TRBJ1-4	CASSPQKGGVNEKLFF
TRBV6-5	TRBJ2-3	CASGAPGTDTQYF
TRBV6-5	TRBJ2-3	CATGRGALSTDTQYF
TRBV2	TRBJ1-3	CASSAWADSGNTIYF
TRBV11-3	TRBJ2-7	CASSLGHSSGGAYEQYF
TRBV5-1	TRBJ2-1	CASSLVTHNEQFF
TRBV7-9	TRBJ1-4	CASSLGGNEKLFF
TRBV6-6	TRBJ1-1	CASQRGGWGTEAFF
TRBV11-2	TRBJ1-5	CASSLGHGGYQPQHF
TRBV24-1	TRBJ2-7	CATSDAPWDRGLDEQYF
TRBV7-2	TRBJ2-1	CASSLSGSGGAHEQFF
TRBV7-2	TRBJ1-2	CASSGQGAVVGYTF
TRBV19	TRBJ2-3	CASRGDGSSGGKNTQYF
TRBV28	TRBJ1-2	CASTLPGVYGYTF
TRBV4-2	TRBJ2-5	CASSQAGSGVARETQYF
TRBV18	TRBJ1-6	CASSPGQGNSPLHF
TRBV28	TRBJ1-5	CASSPWGGNQPQHF
TRBV11-3	TRBJ2-7	CASSLGGGAYEQYF
TRBV7-9	TRBJ1-3	CASQRRTENTIYF
TRBV5-5	TRBJ2-7	CASSPAAGASYEQYF
TRBV4-1	TRBJ1-6	CASSQESRAGSPLHF
TRBV11-3	TRBJ2-3	CASSSLDPSQYF
TRBV19	TRBJ2-3	CASSFRQAGTDTQYF
TRBV7-9	TRBJ1-1	CASSFRQGLENTEAFF
TRBV24-1	TRBJ2-2	CATSDLDRGATGELFF
TRBV27	TRBJ1-2	CASSLSRTDGYTF
TRBV7-8	TRBJ1-6	CASSDGGQRSGSPLHF
TRBV3-1/TRBV3-2	TRBJ1-5	CASSQGQGASNQPQHF
TRBV6-5	TRBJ1-1	CASSRGRMTEAFF
TRBV5-1	TRBJ1-2	CASSPGKDGYTF
TRBV28	TRBJ1-5	CASSSAGINQPQHF
TRBV10-2	TRBJ1-2	CASRAGLGGYTF
TRBV29-1	TRBJ2-1	CSVGTRDNMYNEQFF
TRBV18	TRBJ1-3	CASSPHQGPRDTIYF